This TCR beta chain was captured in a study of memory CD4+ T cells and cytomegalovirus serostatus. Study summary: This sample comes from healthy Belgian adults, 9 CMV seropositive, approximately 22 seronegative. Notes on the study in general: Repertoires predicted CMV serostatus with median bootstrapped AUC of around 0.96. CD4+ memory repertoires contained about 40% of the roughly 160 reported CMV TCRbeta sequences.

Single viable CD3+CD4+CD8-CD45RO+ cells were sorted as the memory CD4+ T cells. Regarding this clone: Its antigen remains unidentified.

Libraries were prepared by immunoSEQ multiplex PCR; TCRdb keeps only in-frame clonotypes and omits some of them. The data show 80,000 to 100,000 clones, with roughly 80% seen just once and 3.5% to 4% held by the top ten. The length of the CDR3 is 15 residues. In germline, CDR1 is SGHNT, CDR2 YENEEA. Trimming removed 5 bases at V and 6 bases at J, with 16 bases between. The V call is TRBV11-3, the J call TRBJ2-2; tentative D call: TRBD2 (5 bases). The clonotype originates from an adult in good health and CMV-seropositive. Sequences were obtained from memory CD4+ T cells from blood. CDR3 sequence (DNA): TGTGCCAGCAGCAAAGGCCGGGAACCCCCCGGGGAGCTGTTTTTT. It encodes CASSKGREPPGELFF.